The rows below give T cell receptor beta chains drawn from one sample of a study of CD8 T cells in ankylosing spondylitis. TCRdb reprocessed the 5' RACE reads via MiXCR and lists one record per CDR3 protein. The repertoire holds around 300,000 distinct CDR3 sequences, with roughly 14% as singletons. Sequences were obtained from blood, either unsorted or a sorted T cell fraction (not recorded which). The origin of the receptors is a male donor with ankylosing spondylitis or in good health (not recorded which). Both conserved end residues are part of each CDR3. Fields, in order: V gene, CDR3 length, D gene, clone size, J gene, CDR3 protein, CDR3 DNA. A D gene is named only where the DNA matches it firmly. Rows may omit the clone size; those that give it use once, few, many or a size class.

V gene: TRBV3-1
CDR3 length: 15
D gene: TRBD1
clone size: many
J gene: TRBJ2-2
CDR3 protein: CASAGTGVTTGELFF
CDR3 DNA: TGTGCCAGCGCCGGGACAGGGGTTACCACCGGGGAGCTGTTTTTT

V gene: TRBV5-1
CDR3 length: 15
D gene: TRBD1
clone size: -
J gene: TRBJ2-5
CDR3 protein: CASSVDRASQETQYF
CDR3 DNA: TGCGCCAGCAGCGTCGACAGGGCCTCCCAAGAGACCCAGTACTTC

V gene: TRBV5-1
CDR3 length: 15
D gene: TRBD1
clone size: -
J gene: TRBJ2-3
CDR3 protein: CASSLRDRGRDTQYF
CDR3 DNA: TGCGCCAGCAGCTTACGGGACAGGGGACGAGATACGCAGTATTTT

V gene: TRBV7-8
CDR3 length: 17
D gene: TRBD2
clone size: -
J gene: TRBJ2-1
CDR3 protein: CASSSPWRLAGDDEQFF
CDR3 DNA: TGTGCCAGCAGCTCCCCCTGGAGATTAGCGGGAGATGATGAGCAGTTCTTC

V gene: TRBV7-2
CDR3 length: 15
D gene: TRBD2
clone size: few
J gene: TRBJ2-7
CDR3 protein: CASSLDSGLAGVTYF
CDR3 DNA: TGTGCCAGCAGCTTAGACTCCGGACTAGCGGGAGTAACGTACTTC

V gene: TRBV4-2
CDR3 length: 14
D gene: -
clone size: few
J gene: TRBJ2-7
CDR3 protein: CASSQGTASEEQYF
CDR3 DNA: TGTGCCAGCAGCCAGGGCACCGCGTCGGAGGAGCAGTACTTC

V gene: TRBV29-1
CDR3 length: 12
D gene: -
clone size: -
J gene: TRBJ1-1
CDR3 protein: CSPRGEDTEAFF
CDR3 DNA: TGCAGCCCCCGAGGGGAGGACACTGAAGCTTTCTTT

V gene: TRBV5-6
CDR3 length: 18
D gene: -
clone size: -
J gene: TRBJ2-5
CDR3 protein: CASSLGIAALSGQETQYF
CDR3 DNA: TGTGCCAGCAGCTTGGGAATAGCGGCCCTCTCGGGCCAAGAGACCCAGTACTTC

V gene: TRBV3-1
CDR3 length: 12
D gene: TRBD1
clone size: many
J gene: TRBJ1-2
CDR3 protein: CASSVQGEGYTF
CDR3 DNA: TGTGCCAGCAGCGTTCAGGGGGAAGGCTACACCTTC

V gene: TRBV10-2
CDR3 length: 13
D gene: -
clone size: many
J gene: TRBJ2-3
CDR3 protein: CASSDLAGDTQYF
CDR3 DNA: TGCGCCAGCAGTGACCTTGCAGGAGATACGCAGTATTTT

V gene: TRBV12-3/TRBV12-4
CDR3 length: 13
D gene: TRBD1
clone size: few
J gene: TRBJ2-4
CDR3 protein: CASSSGGKNIQYF
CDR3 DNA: TGTGCCAGCAGTTCAGGGGGCAAAAACATTCAGTACTTC

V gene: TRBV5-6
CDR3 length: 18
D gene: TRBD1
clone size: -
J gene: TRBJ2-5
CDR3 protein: CASSSSAMGQSVAETQYF
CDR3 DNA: TGTGCCAGCAGCTCATCAGCCATGGGACAGTCGGTGGCCGAGACCCAGTACTTC

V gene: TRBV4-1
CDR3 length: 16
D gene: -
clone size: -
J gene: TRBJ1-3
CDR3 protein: CASSRFSQGGGYTIYF
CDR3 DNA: TGCGCCAGCAGCCGGTTCTCGCAGGGTGGGGGTTACACCATATATTTT

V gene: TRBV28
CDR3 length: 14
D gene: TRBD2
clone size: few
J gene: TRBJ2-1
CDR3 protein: CASRAGESWNEQFF
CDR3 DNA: TGTGCCAGCAGAGCGGGAGAATCGTGGAATGAGCAGTTCTTC

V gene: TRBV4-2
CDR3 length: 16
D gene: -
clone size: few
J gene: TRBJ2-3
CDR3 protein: CASSQVNREGTDTQYF
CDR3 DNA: TGTGCCAGCAGCCAAGTGAACAGGGAAGGCACAGATACGCAGTATTTT

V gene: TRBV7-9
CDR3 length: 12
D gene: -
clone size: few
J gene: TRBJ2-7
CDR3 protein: CASSLRGNEQYF
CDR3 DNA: TGTGCCAGCAGCTTAAGGGGAAACGAGCAGTACTTC

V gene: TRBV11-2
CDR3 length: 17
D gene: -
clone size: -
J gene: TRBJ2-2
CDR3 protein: CASSLNGPGGHTGELFF
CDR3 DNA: TGTGCCAGCAGTTTGAATGGTCCCGGCGGCCACACCGGGGAGCTGTTTTTT

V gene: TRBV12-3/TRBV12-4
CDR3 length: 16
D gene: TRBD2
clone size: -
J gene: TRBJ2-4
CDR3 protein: CASSSTSGVAKNIQYF
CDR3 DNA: TGTGCCAGCAGTTCTACTAGCGGAGTAGCCAAAAACATTCAGTACTTC

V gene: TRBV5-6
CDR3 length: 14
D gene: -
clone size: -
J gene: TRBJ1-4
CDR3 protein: CASSLLAANEKLFF
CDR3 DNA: TGTGCCAGCAGCTTGCTGGCGGCCAATGAAAAACTGTTTTTT

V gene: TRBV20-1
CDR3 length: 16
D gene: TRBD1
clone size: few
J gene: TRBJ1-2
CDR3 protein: CSAREGGQGVLAGYTF
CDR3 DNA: TGCAGTGCTAGAGAAGGGGGACAGGGTGTCCTTGCAGGCTACACCTTC

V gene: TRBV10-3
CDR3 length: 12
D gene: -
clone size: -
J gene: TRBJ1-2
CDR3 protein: CAISDPGVGYTF
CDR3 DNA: TGTGCCATCAGTGACCCGGGGGTAGGCTACACCTTC

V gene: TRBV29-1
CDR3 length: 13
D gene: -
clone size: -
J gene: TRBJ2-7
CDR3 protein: CSVESGGPYEQYF
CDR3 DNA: TGCAGCGTTGAATCTGGGGGCCCCTACGAGCAGTACTTC

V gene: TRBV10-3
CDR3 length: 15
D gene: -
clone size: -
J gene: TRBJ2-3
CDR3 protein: CAISETGQGTDTQYF
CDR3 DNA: TGTGCCATCAGTGAGACGGGACAAGGCACAGATACGCAGTATTTT

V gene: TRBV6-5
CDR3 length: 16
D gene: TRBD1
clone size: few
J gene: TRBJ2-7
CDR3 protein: CASSWSRATGVYEQYF
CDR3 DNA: TGTGCCAGCAGTTGGTCCCGGGCGACAGGGGTCTACGAGCAGTACTTC